The 8 T cell receptor beta chains below all came from one sample that was sequenced in a study of CXCR3-negative and CXCR3-positive naive CD8 T cells. Study-wide findings and caveats: Comparison of naive cells showed more hydrophobic TRB CDR3s in CXCR3-positive than in CXCR3-negative naive cells.

The TRB libraries of cDNA were built by UMI-labeled 5' RACE. From the 5' RACE reads, TCRdb lists one entry per CDR3 protein and no DNA. This sample's table reports 150,000 to 180,000 distinct CDR3 sequences. No antigen has been identified for these receptors. The sample was naive CXCR3+ CD8+ T cells from blood. Subset here: CD45RO-CCR7+CD27+CD95- naive CD8+ T cells expressing CXCR3 (TNR3+). The receptors here all came from a human donor in good health. Some clones in this sample may be carry-over from other donors' samples.

The chain is built from TRBV28 and TRBJ2-7; TCRdb indicates TRBD1, and absent DNA this call remains unverified. The CDR3 length is 13 residues. Germline values: CDR1 MDHEN, CDR2 SYDVKM. CDR3 protein: CASSLNGGLEQYF.

This sequence joins TRBV15 and TRBJ2-2; TCRdb's D call of TRBD1 is untestable without DNA. Germline V CDR1 and CDR2: LNHNV, YYDKDF (reference sequence). The CDR3 spans 15 residues. Here the CDR3 reads CATSRDRAGTGELFF. The complete variable domain, with remaining parts taken from reference TRBV15 and TRBJ2-2, reads DAMVIQNPRYQVTQFGKPVTLSCSQTLNHNVMYWYQQKSSQAPKLLFHYYDKDFNNEADTPDNFQSRRPNTSFCFLDIRSPGLGDTAMYLCATSRDRAGTGELFFGEGSRLTVL.

The chain is built from TRBV28 and TRBJ2-1; the TRBD2 assignment by TCRdb is unverifiable without DNA. Germline lookup yields CDR1 MDHEN and CDR2 SYDVKM. This CDR3 spans 16 amino acids. The CDR3 region is CASSPGTRPTYNEQFF.

V is TRBV21-1 and J is TRBJ2-1; TCRdb proposes TRBD2, but this gene call is untestable without DNA. TRBV21-1 is assigned pseudogene status. The CDR3 contains 16 residues. CDR3 sequence: CASSTILAGGTSEQFF.

The rearrangement joins TRBV29-1 to TRBJ2-7; TCRdb's assignment of TRBD1 cannot be checked, as there is no DNA. Germline V gene lookup returns CDR1 SQVTM and CDR2 ANQGSEA. There are 13 residues in the CDR3. The CDR3 region is CSARGLGSYEQYF.

The chain carries TRBV7-8 and TRBJ2-1. Germline V CDR1 and CDR2: SGHVS, FQNEAQ. The CDR3 extends over 16 amino acids. The chain's CDR3 is CASSLERVYSYNEQFF.

The V and J genes are TRBV6-6 and TRBJ2-1; the TRBD1 assignment by TCRdb is unverifiable without DNA. In germline, CDR1 is MNHNY, CDR2 SVGAGI (reference sequence). This CDR3 is built from 18 residues. The CDR3 loop reads CASSYPKPGQGSYNEQFF.

This chain joins TRBV6-1 and TRBJ2-2. Germline-derived CDR1 and CDR2 are MNHNS and SASEGT. The CDR3 covers 13 residues. The CDR3 sequence: CASSATDLGELFF.